This note documents a single T cell receptor beta chain sequence. The antigen remains unidentified. The PCR was carried out with 60 Vbeta primers and 13 Jbeta primers. TCRdb's table, derived via immunoSEQ multiplex PCR, lists solely in-frame clones and lacks some. Among 45,000 to 65,000 clones, about 80% were seen once, and the ten largest hold approximately 3.6%. The source of the sample is a study of cytomegalovirus exposure and HLA in healthy donors. Study findings and constraints: Within an earlier analysis, most TCR beta V segments proved productive either about 90% or about 30% of the time.

V gave up 3 bases and J gave up 5 bases, with 17 bases separating them. From germline, CDR1 is LNHNV and CDR2 YYDKDF (reference sequence). The length of the CDR3 is 16 residues. The J gene is TRBJ1-5, the V gene TRBV15, with a tentative D call TRBD1 (5 bases). The material sequenced was PBMCs. This receptor was obtained from a woman aged 40 to 50 in good health and CMV-seropositive. The CDR3 sequence: CATSRALGRLDQPQHF. The CDR3 nucleotides read TGTGCCACCAGCAGGGCCTTGGGGCGGCTTGATCAGCCCCAGCATTTT.